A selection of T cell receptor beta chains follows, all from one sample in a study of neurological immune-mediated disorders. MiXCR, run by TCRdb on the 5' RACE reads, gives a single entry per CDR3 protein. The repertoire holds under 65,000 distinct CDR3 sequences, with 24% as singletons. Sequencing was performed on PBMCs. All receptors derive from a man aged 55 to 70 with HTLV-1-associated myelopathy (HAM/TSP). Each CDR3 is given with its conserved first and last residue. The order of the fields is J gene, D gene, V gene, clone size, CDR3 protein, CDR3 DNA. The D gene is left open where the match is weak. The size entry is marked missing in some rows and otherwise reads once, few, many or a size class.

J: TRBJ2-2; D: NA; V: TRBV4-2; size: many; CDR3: CASSQDGTNTGELFF; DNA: TGTGCCAGCAGCCAAGATGGCACGAACACCGGGGAGCTGTTTTTT
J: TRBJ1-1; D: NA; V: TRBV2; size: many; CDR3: CASVRESTEAFF; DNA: TGTGCCAGCGTACGGGAGTCCACTGAAGCTTTCTTT
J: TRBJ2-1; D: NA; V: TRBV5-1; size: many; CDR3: CASSLGDALDYNEQFF; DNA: TGCGCCAGCAGCTTGGGGGACGCCCTGGATTACAATGAGCAGTTCTTC
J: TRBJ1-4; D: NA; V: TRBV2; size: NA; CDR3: CASSDGGASRVLATNEKLFF; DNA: TGTGCCAGCAGTGACGGTGGGGCATCCAGAGTACTTGCAACTAATGAAAAACTGTTTTTT
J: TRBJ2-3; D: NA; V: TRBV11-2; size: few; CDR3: CASSLDGERAYTDTQYF; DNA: TGTGCCAGCAGCTTAGATGGGGAAAGGGCCTACACAGATACGCAGTATTTT
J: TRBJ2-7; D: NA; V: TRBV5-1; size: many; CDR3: CASSYGPTYEQYF; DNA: TGCGCCAGCAGCTATGGACCTACCTACGAGCAGTACTTC
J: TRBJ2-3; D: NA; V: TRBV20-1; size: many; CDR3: CSATRGRGQLGDTQYF; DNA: TGCAGTGCCACCCGCGGTAGAGGGCAGTTAGGAGATACGCAGTATTTT
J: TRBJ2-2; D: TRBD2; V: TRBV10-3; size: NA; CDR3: CAIKNPAGNTGELFF; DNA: TGTGCCATCAAGAACCCAGCGGGAAACACCGGGGAGCTGTTTTTT
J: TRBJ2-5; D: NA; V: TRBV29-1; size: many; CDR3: CSVTGSGETQYF; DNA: TGCAGCGTTACCGGGAGCGGAGAGACCCAGTACTTC
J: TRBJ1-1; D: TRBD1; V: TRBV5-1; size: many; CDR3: CASSLGDRGRNTEAFF; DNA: TGCGCCAGCAGCTTGGGGGACAGGGGCCGGAACACTGAAGCTTTCTTT
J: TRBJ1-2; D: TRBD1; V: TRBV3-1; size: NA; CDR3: CASSQDTAGGYGYTF; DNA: TGTGCCAGCAGCCAAGATACAGCAGGGGGGTACGGCTACACCTTC
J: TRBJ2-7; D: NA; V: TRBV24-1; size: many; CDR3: CATSDGSTYEQYF; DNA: TGTGCCACCAGTGACGGCAGCACCTACGAGCAGTACTTC
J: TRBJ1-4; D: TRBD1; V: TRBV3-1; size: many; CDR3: CASSPRQGGNEKLFF; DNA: TGTGCCAGCAGCCCGCGACAGGGCGGAAATGAAAAACTGTTTTTT
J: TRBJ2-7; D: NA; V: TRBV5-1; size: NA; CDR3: CASSLGQRPYEQYF; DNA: TGCGCCAGCAGCTTGGGACAACGGCCCTACGAGCAGTACTTC
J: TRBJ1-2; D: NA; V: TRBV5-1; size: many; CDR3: CASRTAKGGNYGYTF; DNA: TGCGCCAGCCGGACAGCCAAGGGTGGGAACTATGGCTACACCTTC
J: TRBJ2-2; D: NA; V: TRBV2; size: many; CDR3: CASSEAFLYSPDRNTGELFF; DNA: TGTGCCAGCAGTGAAGCGTTCCTATATTCCCCTGACCGGAACACCGGGGAGCTGTTTTTT
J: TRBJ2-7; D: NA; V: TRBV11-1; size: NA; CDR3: CASSLVSGPYEQYF; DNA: TGTGCCAGCAGCTTAGTTAGCGGACCCTACGAGCAGTACTTC
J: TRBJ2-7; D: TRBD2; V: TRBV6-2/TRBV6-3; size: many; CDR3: CASSRGLAGGLLREQYF; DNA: TGTGCCAGCAGCAGGGGACTAGCGGGGGGCTTGTTGAGAGAGCAGTACTTC
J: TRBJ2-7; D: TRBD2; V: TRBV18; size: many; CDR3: CASSPTTSGEQYF; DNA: TGTGCCAGCTCACCAACAACTAGCGGCGAGCAGTACTTC
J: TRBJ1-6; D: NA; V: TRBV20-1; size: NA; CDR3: CSAREEGSFNSPLHF; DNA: TGCAGTGCTAGAGAGGAGGGGTCGTTCAATTCACCCCTCCACTTT
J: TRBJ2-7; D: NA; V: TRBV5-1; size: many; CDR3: CASSPGHSRSSYEQYF; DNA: TGCGCCAGCAGCCCCGGACACTCCCGAAGCTCCTACGAGCAGTACTTC
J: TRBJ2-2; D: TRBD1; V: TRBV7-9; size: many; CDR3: CASLRDRESGELFF; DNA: TGTGCCAGCTTACGGGACAGGGAATCCGGGGAGCTGTTTTTT
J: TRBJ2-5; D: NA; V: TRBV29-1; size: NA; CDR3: CSVEDTTGTLGIGETQYF; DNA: TGCAGCGTTGAAGACACCACCGGGACCCTTGGCATTGGGGAGACCCAGTACTTC
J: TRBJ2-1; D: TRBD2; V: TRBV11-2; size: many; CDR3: CASSSSGVSYNEQFF; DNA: TGTGCCAGCAGCTCAAGCGGGGTCTCATACAATGAGCAGTTCTTC
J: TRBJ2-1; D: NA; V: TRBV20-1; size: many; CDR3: CSARYPAANNEQFF; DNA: TGCAGTGCTAGGTACCCAGCGGCAAACAATGAGCAGTTCTTC
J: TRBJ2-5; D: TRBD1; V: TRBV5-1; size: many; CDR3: CASSLGQDQETQYF; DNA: TGCGCCAGCAGCCTTGGACAGGACCAAGAGACCCAGTACTTC
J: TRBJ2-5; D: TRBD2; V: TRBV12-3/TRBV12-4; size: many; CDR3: CASSSLAASQYF; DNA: TGTGCCAGCAGTTCACTAGCGGCCTCCCAGTACTTC
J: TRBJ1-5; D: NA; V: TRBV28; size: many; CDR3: CASSRAGGLRQPQHF; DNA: TGTGCCAGCAGTAGGGCCGGGGGGTTAAGACAGCCCCAGCATTTT